Listed below are T cell receptor beta chains from one sample, sequenced in a study of blood T cell repertoires in COVID-19. Sequenced by immunoSEQ multiplex PCR; TCRdb stores in-frame clones only, minus some. The data hold some 130,000 clones, with approximately 79% observed a single time. Sequencing was done on a sample of peripheral blood. The receptors shown here come from a man aged 55 to 70 with acute or convalescent COVID-19. CDR3s include the opening cysteine and the closing phenylalanine or tryptophan. A D gene is named only where the DNA matches it firmly. Clone size is stated in some rows and not others, as once, few, many or a class when expanded.

j_call: TRBJ1-1
d_call: NA
v_call: TRBV4-2
clone_size: NA
cdr3_nt: TGTGCCAGCAGCCAATATATTAACAGTGACACTGAAGCTTTCTTT
cdr3_aa: CASSQYINSDTEAFF

j_call: TRBJ1-4
d_call: NA
v_call: TRBV2
clone_size: NA
cdr3_nt: TGTGCCAGCAGTAAGGTGGTTACGGGTCTTGGGAATGAAAAACTGTTTTTT
cdr3_aa: CASSKVVTGLGNEKLFF

j_call: TRBJ2-5
d_call: TRBD1
v_call: TRBV11-2
clone_size: NA
cdr3_nt: TGTGCCAGCAGTCCGGCCGGGACAGGGCCTCAAGAGACCCAGTACTTC
cdr3_aa: CASSPAGTGPQETQYF

j_call: TRBJ1-6
d_call: TRBD1
v_call: TRBV28
clone_size: NA
cdr3_nt: TGTGCCAGCAGCCGACAGGGGGCGAGTTCACCCCTCCACTTT
cdr3_aa: CASSRQGASSPLHF

j_call: TRBJ2-3
d_call: NA
v_call: TRBV2
clone_size: NA
cdr3_nt: TGTGCCAGCAGTGTAATTACGCAGTATTTT
cdr3_aa: CASSVITQYF

j_call: TRBJ2-7
d_call: TRBD2
v_call: TRBV28
clone_size: once
cdr3_nt: TGTGCCGTTTCAGGGACTACCACGCGGGAGCAGTACTTC
cdr3_aa: CAVSGTTTREQYF

j_call: TRBJ2-7
d_call: NA
v_call: TRBV5-6
clone_size: NA
cdr3_nt: TGTGCCAGCAGCGCGGGCCTAACCTACGAGCAGTACTTC
cdr3_aa: CASSAGLTYEQYF

j_call: TRBJ1-1
d_call: NA
v_call: TRBV9
clone_size: NA
cdr3_nt: TGTGCCAGCAGCGCCCACGTCCGAGGGATGAACACTGAAGCTTTCTTT
cdr3_aa: CASSAHVRGMNTEAFF

j_call: TRBJ2-1
d_call: NA
v_call: TRBV30
clone_size: NA
cdr3_nt: TGTGCCTGGGGGCCCCCGAGCGGAGTTTACAATGAGCAGTTCTTC
cdr3_aa: CAWGPPSGVYNEQFF

j_call: TRBJ2-7
d_call: TRBD2
v_call: TRBV28
clone_size: NA
cdr3_nt: TGTGCCAGCAGTTTATTCGGGGGGAACTACGAGCAGTACTTC
cdr3_aa: CASSLFGGNYEQYF

j_call: TRBJ1-2
d_call: NA
v_call: TRBV3-1/TRBV3-2
clone_size: NA
cdr3_nt: TGTGCCAGCAGCCAAGAAAGCGAGGCGGGGGACGTTGGCTACACCTTC
cdr3_aa: CASSQESEAGDVGYTF

j_call: TRBJ2-2
d_call: NA
v_call: TRBV7-7
clone_size: once
cdr3_nt: TGTGCTAGCAGCTTAGACAGCGGGGAGCTGTTTTTT
cdr3_aa: CASSLDSGELFF

j_call: TRBJ1-1
d_call: NA
v_call: TRBV7-9
clone_size: once
cdr3_nt: TGTGCCAGCAGCTTTTGGTCCTCGGAGGTCACTGAAGCTTTCTTT
cdr3_aa: CASSFWSSEVTEAFF

j_call: TRBJ2-2
d_call: NA
v_call: TRBV2
clone_size: NA
cdr3_nt: TGTGCCAGCAGTCCTCCTGTCACCGGGGAGCTGTTTTTT
cdr3_aa: CASSPPVTGELFF

j_call: TRBJ1-1
d_call: NA
v_call: TRBV7-9
clone_size: NA
cdr3_nt: TGTGCCAGCAGCTTGGCAGGGGACCTCACTGAAGCTTTCTTT
cdr3_aa: CASSLAGDLTEAFF

j_call: TRBJ2-2
d_call: TRBD2
v_call: TRBV7-8
clone_size: NA
cdr3_nt: TGTGCCAGCAGCTTACCGTTGAGGGTAGCGGGCCTTCGCGGGGAGCTGTTTTTT
cdr3_aa: CASSLPLRVAGLRGELFF

j_call: TRBJ1-2
d_call: TRBD1
v_call: TRBV27
clone_size: NA
cdr3_nt: TGTGCCAGCAGTTTCCGGGACAGAGAGAACTATGGCTACACCTTC
cdr3_aa: CASSFRDRENYGYTF

j_call: TRBJ1-1
d_call: TRBD1
v_call: TRBV19
clone_size: NA
cdr3_nt: TGTGCCAGTAGTAGGACAGGGGTGAACACTGAAGCTTTCTTT
cdr3_aa: CASSRTGVNTEAFF

j_call: TRBJ1-5
d_call: TRBD1
v_call: TRBV19
clone_size: NA
cdr3_nt: TGTGCCAGTAGTACCTGGACAGGGCTCAGTATTAACAATCAGCCCCAGCATTTT
cdr3_aa: CASSTWTGLSINNQPQHF

j_call: TRBJ2-3
d_call: TRBD2
v_call: TRBV13
clone_size: once
cdr3_nt: TGTGCCAGCAGCCCCACCCTCGCGGGGGGCACAGATACGCAGTATTTT
cdr3_aa: CASSPTLAGGTDTQYF

j_call: TRBJ2-1
d_call: NA
v_call: TRBV24-1
clone_size: NA
cdr3_nt: TGTGCCACCCGTCATCGGGTCTACAATGAGCAGTTCTTC
cdr3_aa: CATRHRVYNEQFF

j_call: TRBJ1-6
d_call: NA
v_call: TRBV18
clone_size: NA
cdr3_nt: TGTGCCAGCTCACCACTGGGAGTTCTAAGCTCCTATAATTCACCCCTCCACTTT
cdr3_aa: CASSPLGVLSSYNSPLHF

j_call: TRBJ1-2
d_call: TRBD1
v_call: TRBV20-1
clone_size: NA
cdr3_nt: TGCAGTGCTAGTGAAACTGGGACAGTTTATGGCTACACCTTC
cdr3_aa: CSASETGTVYGYTF

j_call: TRBJ2-7
d_call: TRBD1
v_call: TRBV25-1
clone_size: few
cdr3_nt: TGTGCCAGCAGGGGGCCGGGACAGTGGTACTTC
cdr3_aa: CASRGPGQWYF

j_call: TRBJ1-1
d_call: TRBD1
v_call: TRBV19
clone_size: few
cdr3_nt: TGTGCCAGTAGTATACCCGGACAGGTCCTACTAATGAACACTGAAGCTTTCTTT
cdr3_aa: CASSIPGQVLLMNTEAFF

j_call: TRBJ1-2
d_call: TRBD1
v_call: TRBV29-1
clone_size: NA
cdr3_nt: TGCAGCGTTGAGCCGGGACAGGGATCCTATGGCTACACCTTC
cdr3_aa: CSVEPGQGSYGYTF

j_call: TRBJ2-5
d_call: TRBD2
v_call: TRBV28
clone_size: once
cdr3_nt: TGTGCCAGCAGTTCTCCGGGGGGGGAGGGCCGAGAGACCCAGTACTTC
cdr3_aa: CASSSPGGEGRETQYF

j_call: TRBJ2-7
d_call: NA
v_call: TRBV28
clone_size: NA
cdr3_nt: TGTGCCAGCAGTTTACGGGGGAACAGTTACGAGCAGTACTTC
cdr3_aa: CASSLRGNSYEQYF

j_call: TRBJ1-3
d_call: TRBD1
v_call: TRBV6-5
clone_size: once
cdr3_nt: TGTGCCACTTCAGAACAGGGGTCTGGAAACACCATATATTTT
cdr3_aa: CATSEQGSGNTIYF

j_call: TRBJ1-1
d_call: NA
v_call: TRBV3-1/TRBV3-2
clone_size: NA
cdr3_nt: TGTGCCAGCAGCCAACCGACTGGCGGAGCTTTCTTT
cdr3_aa: CASSQPTGGAFF

j_call: TRBJ2-2
d_call: TRBD2
v_call: TRBV6-2/TRBV6-3
clone_size: NA
cdr3_nt: TGTGCCAGCAGTTCTCTGACTAGCAGCACCGGGGAGCTGTTTTTT
cdr3_aa: CASSSLTSSTGELFF

j_call: TRBJ1-4
d_call: TRBD1
v_call: TRBV5-1
clone_size: NA
cdr3_nt: TGCGCCAGCAGCTGGGGGACAGCCAATGAAAAACTGTTTTTT
cdr3_aa: CASSWGTANEKLFF

j_call: TRBJ1-3
d_call: NA
v_call: TRBV30
clone_size: NA
cdr3_nt: TGTGCCTCCCAGGGTTCTGGAAACACCATATATTTT
cdr3_aa: CASQGSGNTIYF

j_call: TRBJ1-3
d_call: NA
v_call: TRBV3-1/TRBV3-2
clone_size: NA
cdr3_nt: TGTGCCAGCAGCCAAGTAGTAACAGCTGGAAACACCATATATTTT
cdr3_aa: CASSQVVTAGNTIYF

j_call: TRBJ1-6
d_call: NA
v_call: TRBV20-1
clone_size: NA
cdr3_nt: TGCAGTGCCGTAGACGCTCTAGGGGTGGACTTT
cdr3_aa: CSAVDALGVDF

j_call: TRBJ2-7
d_call: NA
v_call: TRBV7-9
clone_size: few
cdr3_nt: TGTGCCAGCAGCTTTTCCGCACTCTCCTACGAGCAGTACTTC
cdr3_aa: CASSFSALSYEQYF

j_call: TRBJ2-3
d_call: NA
v_call: TRBV14
clone_size: NA
cdr3_nt: TGTGCCAGCAGCCCGACGGGGAGCACAGATACGCAGTATTTT
cdr3_aa: CASSPTGSTDTQYF

j_call: TRBJ2-7
d_call: NA
v_call: TRBV5-6
clone_size: NA
cdr3_nt: TGTGCCAGCAGCTTTCCAGGGTTGGTCTACGAGCAGTACTTC
cdr3_aa: CASSFPGLVYEQYF

j_call: TRBJ2-7
d_call: TRBD1
v_call: TRBV6-5
clone_size: NA
cdr3_nt: TGTGCCGGCGGGACAGGGGACTACGAGCAGTACTTC
cdr3_aa: CAGGTGDYEQYF

j_call: TRBJ1-1
d_call: NA
v_call: TRBV10-3
clone_size: NA
cdr3_nt: TGTGCCATCAGTGAGACAGTTAACACTGAAGCTTTCTTT
cdr3_aa: CAISETVNTEAFF

j_call: TRBJ2-2
d_call: TRBD2
v_call: TRBV6-1
clone_size: NA
cdr3_nt: TGTGCCAGCAGTGGTGGACTAGCGGCGGACCCGAACACCGGGGAGCTGTTTTTT
cdr3_aa: CASSGGLAADPNTGELFF

j_call: TRBJ2-3
d_call: TRBD2
v_call: TRBV19
clone_size: few
cdr3_nt: TGTGCCAGTAGTATAGAGCCGGGACTAGCGTCAGATACGCAGTATTTT
cdr3_aa: CASSIEPGLASDTQYF

j_call: TRBJ1-1
d_call: NA
v_call: TRBV28
clone_size: NA
cdr3_nt: TGTGCCAGCAGCCTCCTAGGAGGGACTGAAGCTTTCTTT
cdr3_aa: CASSLLGGTEAFF

j_call: TRBJ2-1
d_call: TRBD1
v_call: TRBV24-1
clone_size: NA
cdr3_nt: TGTGCCACCGGGACAGACACCATCAATGAGCAGTTCTTC
cdr3_aa: CATGTDTINEQFF

j_call: TRBJ2-1
d_call: TRBD1
v_call: TRBV5-1
clone_size: NA
cdr3_nt: TGCGCCAGCACGGAGACAGGGAGCCATGAGCAGTTCTTC
cdr3_aa: CASTETGSHEQFF

j_call: TRBJ1-3
d_call: NA
v_call: TRBV7-9
clone_size: NA
cdr3_nt: TGTGCCAGCAGTTCCGAGGAGCGGATATTAAACACCATATATTTT
cdr3_aa: CASSSEERILNTIYF

j_call: TRBJ2-7
d_call: TRBD2
v_call: TRBV5-4
clone_size: NA
cdr3_nt: TGTGCCAGCAGCTTGGAGGGAAGCGGGGGCTACGAGCAGTACTTC
cdr3_aa: CASSLEGSGGYEQYF

j_call: TRBJ1-1
d_call: NA
v_call: TRBV4-3
clone_size: NA
cdr3_nt: TGCGCCAGCAAATTAACAGGGCCCTCTAACACTGAAGCTTTCTTT
cdr3_aa: CASKLTGPSNTEAFF

j_call: TRBJ1-3
d_call: NA
v_call: TRBV5-7
clone_size: NA
cdr3_nt: TGTGCCAGCAGCGGACTGCAGCCTCGATCCGGAAACACCATATATTTT
cdr3_aa: CASSGLQPRSGNTIYF

j_call: TRBJ1-5
d_call: NA
v_call: TRBV19
clone_size: NA
cdr3_nt: TGTGCCAGTAGTACGTCCAAAGGGGGTAGCAATCAGCCCCAGCATTTT
cdr3_aa: CASSTSKGGSNQPQHF

j_call: TRBJ1-1
d_call: NA
v_call: TRBV5-1
clone_size: few
cdr3_nt: TGCGCCAGCAGCTTTACAGGGAAAATGAACACTGAAGCTTTCTTT
cdr3_aa: CASSFTGKMNTEAFF

j_call: TRBJ1-2
d_call: TRBD1
v_call: TRBV29-1
clone_size: NA
cdr3_nt: TGCAGCGGATCCGGGACAGGGCAAACTGGCTACACCTTC
cdr3_aa: CSGSGTGQTGYTF

j_call: TRBJ2-1
d_call: TRBD2
v_call: TRBV28
clone_size: NA
cdr3_nt: TGTGCCAGCAGGGATTCGGGACTAGCGGGAGTAGGTGAGCAGTTCTTC
cdr3_aa: CASRDSGLAGVGEQFF

j_call: TRBJ2-7
d_call: TRBD2
v_call: TRBV28
clone_size: NA
cdr3_nt: TGTGCCAGCAGTTCTGCGGGAGGGCCGGAAGAGCAGTACTTC
cdr3_aa: CASSSAGGPEEQYF

j_call: TRBJ1-1
d_call: NA
v_call: TRBV29-1
clone_size: NA
cdr3_nt: TGCAGCGTTGAAGACCGGTACACTGAAGCTTTCTTT
cdr3_aa: CSVEDRYTEAFF

j_call: TRBJ2-6
d_call: TRBD2
v_call: TRBV7-9
clone_size: few
cdr3_nt: TGTGCCAGCTTCCGGGGGGGATCTGGGGCCAACGTCCTGACTTTC
cdr3_aa: CASFRGGSGANVLTF

j_call: TRBJ2-3
d_call: NA
v_call: TRBV12-3/TRBV12-4
clone_size: NA
cdr3_nt: TGTGCCAGCAGCCCCTCAGATACGCAGTATTTT
cdr3_aa: CASSPSDTQYF